This section outlines one T cell receptor beta chain sequence together with its context. The sample belongs to a study of shared clonotypes between healthy human individuals. At the level of the study: Three CD4 naive, three CD4 memory, two CD8 naive and one CD8 memory plate were used per donor.

TCRdb keeps only in-frame clones here, not all; method: immunoSEQ multiplex PCR. This sample carries approximately 2.1 million clones, 85% to 95% of them seen once, and the ten largest clones take 0.35% to 0.45%. The sequence came from a man between 18 and 29 years old in good health. Some clones in this sample may be carry-over from other donors' samples. Sample: naive CD4+ T cells from PBMCs. The subset: CD45RA+ positively selected.

The CDR3 sequence: CAWNLDAGVYEQYF. CDR3 nucleotide sequence: TGTGCCTGGAATTTGGACGCCGGGGTCTACGAGCAGTACTTC. The genes are TRBV30 and TRBJ2-7, with D tentatively TRBD2 (5 bases). The germline V and J ends were trimmed by 4 bases and 3 bases, with 16 bases remaining between them. The CDR3 has 14 residues. The germline V gene has CDR1 GTSNPN and CDR2 SVGIG (reference sequence).